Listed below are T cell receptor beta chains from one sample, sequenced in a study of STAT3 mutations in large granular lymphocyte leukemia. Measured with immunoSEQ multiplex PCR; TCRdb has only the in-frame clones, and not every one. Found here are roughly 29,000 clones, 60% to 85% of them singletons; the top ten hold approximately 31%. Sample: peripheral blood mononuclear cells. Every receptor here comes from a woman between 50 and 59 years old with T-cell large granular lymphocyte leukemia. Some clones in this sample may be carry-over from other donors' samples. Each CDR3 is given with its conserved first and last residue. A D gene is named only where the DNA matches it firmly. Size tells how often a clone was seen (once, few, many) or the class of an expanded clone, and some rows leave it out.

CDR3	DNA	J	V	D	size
CASSWAGGDNEQFF	TGTGCCAGCAGTTGGGCGGGGGGAGACAATGAGCAGTTCTTC	TRBJ2-1	TRBV28	TRBD2	NA
CASSPGQGAYEQYF	TGCGCCAGCAGCCCGGGACAGGGCGCCTACGAGCAGTACTTC	TRBJ2-7	TRBV5-1	TRBD1	NA
CASRQTGTPEAFF	TGTGCCAGCAGACAGACAGGGACCCCTGAAGCTTTCTTT	TRBJ1-1	TRBV7-8	TRBD1	NA
CASSRGDTYEQYF	TGTGCCAGCAGTCGGGGAGACACCTACGAGCAGTACTTC	TRBJ2-7	TRBV27	NA	few
CASSPIQGTAYGYTF	TGTGCCAGCAGCCCCATTCAGGGAACGGCCTATGGCTACACCTTC	TRBJ1-2	TRBV7-8	NA	few
CASSYSRGGNGEQYF	TGTGCCAGCAGTTACTCGCGAGGGGGCAATGGCGAGCAGTACTTC	TRBJ2-7	TRBV6-5	TRBD1	NA
CAWKEGTGTDTQYF	TGTGCCTGGAAAGAGGGGACTGGCACAGATACGCAGTATTTT	TRBJ2-3	TRBV30	NA	NA
CASSHLGLADHSGANVLTF	TGCGCCAGCAGCCACCTGGGACTAGCGGACCACTCTGGGGCCAACGTCCTGACTTTC	TRBJ2-6	TRBV4-1	TRBD2	NA
CASLLTGGPRGFF	TGTGCCTCCCTCCTAACCGGTGGCCCCCGCGGGTTCTTC	TRBJ2-1	TRBV30	NA	NA
CASSQDGSSGRAEYF	TGCGCCAGCAGCCAAGATGGGTCTAGCGGGAGGGCCGAGTACTTC	TRBJ2-7	TRBV4-1	TRBD2	NA
CASSHPTREGGEKLFF	TGCGCCAGCAGTCATCCCACAAGGGAGGGGGGTGAAAAACTGTTTTTT	TRBJ1-4	TRBV23-1	NA	NA
CASTPGTLTGELFF	TGCGCCAGCACCCCCGGGACTTTGACCGGGGAGCTGTTTTTT	TRBJ2-2	TRBV5-1	NA	NA
CASSIHGTSGYTGELFF	TGCGCCAGCAGCATACACGGGACTAGCGGATATACCGGGGAGCTGTTTTTT	TRBJ2-2	TRBV5-1	TRBD2	few
CASSPQTATDTQYF	TGTGCCAGCAGCCCCCAGACAGCCACAGATACGCAGTATTTT	TRBJ2-3	TRBV7-9	NA	NA
CAWTPGTSSYEQYF	TGTGCCTGGACTCCCGGGACTAGCTCCTACGAGCAGTACTTC	TRBJ2-7	TRBV30	TRBD2	NA
CASSSEGYTGELFF	TGTGCCAGCAGCTCTGAGGGGTACACCGGGGAGCTGTTTTTT	TRBJ2-2	TRBV9	NA	NA
CASSVSPKQASNEQFF	TGTGCCAGCAGCGTATCACCAAAACAAGCTTCCAATGAGCAGTTCTTC	TRBJ2-1	TRBV9	NA	few
CASSPRAGGLYNEQFF	TGTGCCAGCAGCCCTAGAGCGGGAGGGCTCTACAATGAGCAGTTCTTC	TRBJ2-1	TRBV9	TRBD2	NA
CASHPNTVRGTEAFF	TGTGCCAGCCACCCCAATACGGTCAGGGGCACTGAAGCTTTCTTT	TRBJ1-1	TRBV27	NA	NA
CAPRAGMAGSDEKLFF	TGTGCCCCTAGGGCCGGCATGGCGGGGTCGGACGAAAAACTGTTTTTT	TRBJ1-4	TRBV30	NA	NA
CASSIDRRTPSYEQYF	TGTGCCAGTAGTATAGACAGACGGACTCCCTCCTACGAGCAGTACTTC	TRBJ2-7	TRBV19	NA	NA
CASSAPGQGASEAFF	TGTGCCAGCAGCGCCCCGGGACAGGGGGCATCTGAAGCTTTCTTT	TRBJ1-1	TRBV5-4	TRBD1	NA
CASSYGRNTEAFF	TGTGCCAGCAGTTACGGCAGGAACACTGAAGCTTTCTTT	TRBJ1-1	TRBV6-5	NA	NA
CAWSVPPLNEQYF	TGTGCCTGGAGTGTACCTCCTCTTAACGAGCAGTACTTC	TRBJ2-7	TRBV30	NA	NA
CASSPLDTENTIYF	TGTGCCAGCTCACCGCTGGACACGGAAAACACCATATATTTT	TRBJ1-3	TRBV18	NA	NA
CASSLTGLYTDTQYF	TGTGCCAGCAGTTTAACCGGACTATACACAGATACGCAGTATTTT	TRBJ2-3	TRBV7-3	NA	NA
CASSPRGGKSEQFF	TGTGCCAGCAGTCCCAGGGGGGGGAAAAGTGAGCAGTTCTTC	TRBJ2-1	TRBV6-5	NA	NA
CSARPTDTQYF	TGCAGTGCTCGACCGACAGATACGCAGTATTTT	TRBJ2-3	TRBV20-1	NA	NA
CASSYSYRVHQPQHF	TGTGCCAGCAGTTACTCCTACAGGGTGCATCAGCCCCAGCATTTT	TRBJ1-5	TRBV6-5	NA	NA
CASSYGRSTYEQYF	TGTGCCAGCAGCTACGGAAGGAGTACCTACGAGCAGTACTTC	TRBJ2-7	TRBV5-6	NA	NA
CASSPIQGPTTGELFF	TGTGCCAGCTCACCAATCCAGGGCCCGACCACCGGGGAGCTGTTTTTT	TRBJ2-2	TRBV18	NA	NA
CASSLSTVRNYGYTF	TGTGCCAGCAGTTTATCCACAGTGAGAAACTATGGCTACACCTTC	TRBJ1-2	TRBV27	NA	NA
CASSLVSSGNTIYF	TGTGCCAGCAGCTTAGTTAGCTCTGGAAACACCATATATTTT	TRBJ1-3	TRBV5-6	NA	NA
CASSLGGVLNTDTQYF	TGTGCCAGCAGCTTGGGGGGGGTTTTGAACACAGATACGCAGTATTTT	TRBJ2-3	TRBV5-4	NA	NA
CASSVGKGRTDTQYF	TGTGCCAGCTCTGTAGGAAAGGGCCGCACAGATACGCAGTATTTT	TRBJ2-3	TRBV18	NA	NA
CASRPRGGHYEQYF	TGTGCCAGCAGACCGCGGGGCGGGCACTACGAGCAGTACTTC	TRBJ2-7	TRBV6-5	NA	NA
CASSPPQGPLEQFF	TGTGCCAGCTCACCACCGCAGGGGCCTCTTGAGCAGTTCTTC	TRBJ2-1	TRBV18	NA	NA
CASSKGVAEAFF	TGTGCCAGCAGTAAGGGGGTCGCTGAAGCTTTCTTT	TRBJ1-1	TRBV25-1	NA	NA
CASSPTSGGKETQYF	TGTGCCAGCAGCCCTACTAGCGGAGGGAAAGAGACCCAGTACTTC	TRBJ2-5	TRBV28	TRBD2	once
CASSLTWTQTGNTIYF	TGTGCCAGCAGCTTAACATGGACACAGACTGGAAACACCATATATTTT	TRBJ1-3	TRBV7-9	NA	NA
CASSPPGGAPTGELFF	TGTGCCAGCTCACCACCGGGTGGGGCACCTACCGGGGAGCTGTTTTTT	TRBJ2-2	TRBV18	NA	NA
CAISELLSQPQHF	TGTGCCATCAGTGAGTTATTAAGTCAGCCCCAGCATTTT	TRBJ1-5	TRBV10-3	NA	NA
CASRDYRDGDQPQHF	TGTGCCAGCAGAGATTACAGGGACGGAGATCAGCCCCAGCATTTT	TRBJ1-5	TRBV6-6	NA	NA
CASSLSRTLPNYGYTF	TGTGCCAGCAGTTTATCGAGGACATTACCCAACTATGGCTACACCTTC	TRBJ1-2	TRBV27	NA	few
CASSLGRWTYEQYF	TGTGCCAGCAGCTTGGGACGGTGGACCTACGAGCAGTACTTC	TRBJ2-7	TRBV7-2	NA	NA
CASSSGQGRIDTQYF	TGTGCTAGCAGCTCGGGACAGGGAAGAATAGATACGCAGTATTTT	TRBJ2-3	TRBV7-7	TRBD1	NA
CASSFGLGPNYGYTF	TGTGCCAGCAGTTTCGGCCTGGGACCTAACTATGGCTACACCTTC	TRBJ1-2	TRBV28	NA	once
CASSPRGLAGGNEQYF	TGTGCCAGCTCACCACGGGGACTAGCGGGAGGAAACGAGCAGTACTTC	TRBJ2-7	TRBV18	TRBD2	NA